This note documents a single TCR beta chain sequence. Antigen specificity is unknown. The entry originates in a study of T cells in Graves' hyperthyroidism and ophthalmopathy. Amplified TCR beta CDR3 regions derived from RNA transcripts. TCR CDR3 regions were first amplified by RT-PCR with HTBI primers. TCRdb called the multiplex PCR reads again in MiXCR, with one record for every CDR3 protein. This sample has around 350,000 distinct CDR3 sequences, with 13% found just once. Findings and limits, study-wide: Among clonotypes expanded in thyroid above 0.001, most were also found in blood. Ophthalmopathy was told apart from stable hyperthyroidism by a 13 V-J model.

Graves' hyperthyroidism is called stable when ophthalmopathy does not progress within 18 months. CDR1 and CDR2 from the germline V gene are SGHAT and FQNNGV. V dropped 4 bases and J dropped 0 bases, with 7 bases sitting between them. This CDR3 spans 13 amino acids. This sequence joins TRBV11-2 and TRBJ2-7; D not certain. This TCR was sampled from a woman between 18 and 29 years old with Graves' hyperthyroidism. The sequenced sample consisted of blood. The DNA for the CDR3 is TGTGCCAGCAGCTCCACGGCCTCCTACGAGCAGTACTTC. It yields the protein CASSSTASYEQYF. Drawing the rest from reference TRBV11-2 and TRBJ2-7, the complete variable domain is EAGVAQSPRYKIIEKRQSVAFWCNPISGHATLYWYQQILGQGPKLLIQFQNNGVVDDSQLPKDRFSAERLKGVDSTLKIQPAKLEDSAVYLCASSSTASYEQYFGPGTRLTVT.